One sample yielded the 14 T cell receptor beta chains listed below, sequenced in a study of cytotoxic CD8 clonotypes in ibrutinib-treated CLL (dated by TCRdb to the early 2020s). Libraries were prepared through the immunoSEQ multiplex PCR assay. TCRdb took over this immuneACCESS table, retaining in-frame rearrangements with V and J assigned. Such tables are incomplete; in checked studies, under half of the missing clones stem from an unresolved V gene, and the remainder is unexplained. For this sample there are around 330,000 clones; under 70% appear just once. Under 8% of the sample is in the top ten clones. This sample comprised PBMCs, obtained after 36 months of ibrutinib treatment. All receptors come from a human donor with chronic lymphocytic leukemia.

The chain recombines TRBV6-5 with TRBJ2-3; D remains ambiguous. V was trimmed by 4 bases and J by 1 base, leaving 9 bases between them. CDR1 and CDR2 from the germline V gene are MNHEY and SVGAGI. The CDR3 consists of 14 residues. CDR3 loop: CASSLRWRTDTQYF. CDR3 DNA sequence: TGTGCCAGCAGTTTGCGATGGCGCACAGATACGCAGTATTTT.

This chain connects TRBV9 to TRBJ2-3, with D unresolved. Trimming pared 5 bases from V and 3 bases from J, leaving 13 bases between. The CDR3 sequence is 14 residues long. CDR1 SGDLS and CDR2 YYNGEE come from the germline V gene. The CDR3 DNA follows: TGTGCCAGCAGTAGGGTAGCTAGTACAGATACGCAGTATTTT. Translation: CASSRVASTDTQYF. The whole variable domain, remainder taken from reference TRBV9 and TRBJ2-3, is DSGVTQTPKHLITATGQRVTLRCSPRSGDLSVYWYQQSLDQGLQFLIQYYNGEERAKGNILERFSAQQFPDLHSELNLSSLELGDSALYFCASSRVASTDTQYFGPGTRLTVL.

The J gene is TRBJ2-7, the V gene TRBV7-6; D gene uncertain. Germline V lookup: CDR1 SGHVS, CDR2 FNYEAQ. V lost 5 bases and J lost 3, with 11 bases in between. This CDR3 contains 13 residues. The CDR3 loop is CASSHRGFYEQYF. The CDR3 bases are TGTGCCAGCAGCCACCGTGGATTCTACGAGCAGTACTTC.

This rearrangement joins TRBV7-2 to TRBJ2-3; TRBD2 aligns across 8 bases. Trimming at V came to 3 bases and at J to 1 base, leaving 6 bases not matched to a gene. Germline loops: CDR1 SGHTA, CDR2 FQGNSA. The CDR3 extends over 16 amino acids. CDR3 amino acids: CASSFGSGGGTDTQYF. As DNA, the CDR3 is TGTGCCAGCAGCTTCGGAAGCGGGGGTGGCACAGATACGCAGTATTTT.

The rearrangement links TRBV7-2 to TRBJ2-5; 16 bases line up with TRBD2. Germline trimming cut 7 bases from V and 5 bases from J; bases unmatched to any gene: 13. Germline loops: CDR1 SGHTA, CDR2 FQGNSA. The CDR3 has 18 residues. The CDR3 region is CASTLGGLAGGRWETQYF. DNA of the CDR3: TGTGCCAGCACCCTTGGGGGACTAGCGGGAGGGAGGTGGGAGACCCAGTACTTC. The variable domain in full, completed from reference TRBV7-2 and TRBJ2-5, reads GAGVSQSPSNKVTEKGKDVELRCDPISGHTALYWYRQSLGQGLEFLIYFQGNSAPDKSGLPSDRFSAERTGGSVSTLTIQRTQQEDSAVYLCASTLGGLAGGRWETQYFGPGTRLLVL.

The rearrangement links TRBV29-1 to TRBJ2-1, with D possibly matching TRBD2 (6 bases). Trimming took off 6 bases at V and 10 bases at J, with 28 bases between the two ends. There are 16 residues in the CDR3. Germline CDR1 is SQVTM and CDR2 is ANQGSEA. The CDR3 loop reads CSVLALDRGRAGEQFF. For the CDR3, the DNA is TGCAGCGTCCTGGCGTTAGACCGCGGAAGGGCGGGAGAGCAGTTCTTC.

The chain employs TRBV19 and TRBJ1-3, with 7 nucleotides matching TRBD1. The CDR3 loop spans 13 amino acids. CDR1 and CDR2 (germline): LNHDA, SQIVND (reference sequence). The V and J ends lost 5 bases and 7 bases, in that order; junction bases with no gene match: 5. CDR3 coding DNA: TGTGCCAGTAGTGGGACAGTTGTGAACACCATATATTTT. Translation gives CASSGTVVNTIYF. Full variable domain (missing parts from reference TRBV19 and TRBJ1-3): DGGITQSPKYLFRKEGQNVTLSCEQNLNHDAMYWYRQDPGQGLRLIYYSQIVNDFQKGDIAEGYSVSREKKESFPLTVTSAQKNPTAFYLCASSGTVVNTIYFGEGSWLTVV.

This clone was observed a handful of times. The chain couples TRBV6-5 to TRBJ2-7; D gene uncertain. With 6 bases removed from V and 2 bases from J, the gap between germline ends came to 11 bases. The CDR3 is 13 amino acids. Germline V gives CDR1 MNHEY, CDR2 SVGAGI. The CDR3 sequence: CASRETVTYEQYF. CDR3 nucleotides: TGTGCCAGCAGAGAGACGGTGACCTACGAGCAGTACTTC.

The chain has TRBV30 and TRBJ2-5; 10 bases align to TRBD1. The CDR3 consists of 14 residues. V trimming: 3 bases; J trimming: 4 bases; junction bases outside the gene matches: 5. Germline V gene data show CDR1 as GTSNPN and CDR2 as SVGIG (reference sequence). The CDR3 DNA is TGTGCCTGGAGCGTAGACAGGGGGCGAGAGACCCAGTACTTC. Protein: CAWSVDRGRETQYF.

The rearrangement joins TRBV11-2 to TRBJ2-5; D may match TRBD1 or TRBD2 (7 bases each). Germline values: CDR1 SGHAT, CDR2 FQNNGV. V lost 1 base, J lost 2 bases, and 17 bases lay in between. The CDR3 has 17 amino acids. DNA for the CDR3: TGTGCCAGCAGCTTAGCAGGGGGTTGGGGGGGTCAAGAGACCCAGTACTTC. Amino acids: CASSLAGGWGGQETQYF.

This chain uses TRBV28 with TRBJ1-5; D ambiguous. The CDR3 contains 17 residues. The V gene lost 5 bases and the J gene lost 0 bases, with 17 bases spanning the gap. Per the germline V gene, CDR1 is MDHEN and CDR2 is SYDVKM. CDR3 nucleotide sequence: TGTGCCAGCAGTCATGGCCGGACCACTCATAGCAATCAGCCCCAGCATTTT. The encoded protein is CASSHGRTTHSNQPQHF.

This clone showed up just a few times. The chain links TRBV18 to TRBJ1-4, with 12 bases lining up with TRBD1. Germline V gene sequence: CDR1 KGHSH, CDR2 LQKENI. The CDR3 is 16 residues long. Trimming cost V 0 bases and J 8 bases; bases outside gene matches: 4. Written as DNA, the CDR3 is TGTGCCAGCTCACCACCCGGGACAGGGGGCGCGGAAAAACTGTTTTTT. Translated, it gives CASSPPGTGGAEKLFF.

The V call is TRBV27, the J call TRBJ2-2, with D uncertain. V lost 1 base and J 4 bases, leaving 10 bases between the germline ends. The length of the CDR3 is 15 residues. Per the germline V gene, CDR1 is MNHEY and CDR2 is SMNVEV (reference sequence). The CDR3 DNA follows: TGTGCCAGCAGTTTATGGGGAACGAGCACCGGGGAGCTGTTTTTT. It codes for CASSLWGTSTGELFF.

The chain recombines TRBV6-6 with TRBJ2-2; D tentatively reads TRBD1 or TRBD2 (6 bases each). The CDR3 is 15 residues long. The germline gives CDR1 MNHNY, CDR2 SVGAGI (reference sequence). Trimming cost V 3 bases and J 7 bases, with 15 bases left between them. The CDR3 here is CASSYSFGGGGELFF. The CDR3 nucleotides read TGTGCCAGCAGTTATTCGTTCGGGGGCGGCGGGGAGCTGTTTTTT.